This T cell receptor (beta chain) is drawn from a study of identifying expanded T cells in peripheral blood. Collection occurred without any documented infections or immune events in donors. Here immunoSEQ multiplex PCR was the method, and the copy in TCRdb shows in-frame clones only, minus some. The sample comprises about 100,000 clones, around 88% of which are singletons, and about 15% rests with the top ten. General study results and limits: Over two and four weeks, about 16.4 and 19 clones changed, versus around 1.1 between replicates.

Germline V gene data show CDR1 as SGHDT and CDR2 as YYEEEE. The V end lost 5 bases, the J end lost 4 bases, and 12 bases lay between the germline ends. The CDR3 extends over 13 amino acids. Turning to this clone: What it recognizes is unknown.

The receptor comes from a person aged 18 to 69 in good health. The gene calls are TRBV5-6 and TRBJ1-1; D might be TRBD1 (5 bases). The sequenced sample consisted of blood. This CDR3 is CASRSGTATEAFF. CDR3 nucleotide sequence: TGTGCCAGCAGGTCAGGGACGGCCACTGAAGCTTTCTTT.